The T cell receptor (beta chain) described here comes from a study of cytomegalovirus exposure and HLA in healthy donors (dated by TCRdb to the late 2010s). Regarding the complete study: According to an earlier analysis of a few hundred of the donors, about 179 million T cells yielded 100 million or so unique TCR beta sequences and about 300 Gb of sequence data. About 280 gigabases of sequencing data and approximately 85 million unique TCR sequences were included in an early release covering roughly 700 HLA-typed donors. Among the roughly 400 genotyped donors, approximately 81% belonged to the genetic ancestry cluster associated with self-reported Caucasian donors. The study aimed to test whether cataloging public T cell receptors could reveal signatures of past pathogen exposure. The study profiled the T cell repertoires of hundreds of subjects by immunosequencing and related them to cytomegalovirus serostatus. In addition to the first cohort of 666 subjects, a separate validation cohort of 130 or so different subjects was used. High-throughput TCR immunosequencing, statistical association of individual TCRs with disease status, and machine learning were combined to predict cytomegalovirus infection status. A later analysis re-examined previously published TCR beta repertoires from just over 650 donors and added high-resolution HLA genotyping to investigate patterns of TCR occurrence. Rather than drawing on any new phenotypic data, the later analysis identified candidate immune exposures from TCR beta sequences and the way those sequences occurred across donors. An earlier analysis of approximately 640 of the donors applied high-throughput TCR beta sequencing to assess whether each TCR beta V gene segment acted as functional or pseudogenic. Alongside the repertoire data, information on donor age, sex, ethnicity and CMV serostatus was compiled. In a later genetic analysis, genome-wide SNP genotypes for about three fifths of the roughly 670 donors were used, and that subset was treated as a discovery cohort. Every repertoire in the discovery cohort had been generated on one and the same sequencing platform. HLA typing included class I and class II loci at four-digit resolution. Typing coverage varied by locus: roughly 629-630 donors for A, B, C, DRB1 and DQB1; roughly 560 for DQA1; more than 600 for DPA1; approximately 490 for DPB1. A handful of DR-DQ haplotypes were handled as single units for association and clustering because linkage in the cohort was strong. Across roughly 420 genotyped donors of the cohort, an average of roughly 200,000 unique TCR beta nucleotide sequences per donor were sequenced, and roughly a sixth of those sequences were non-productive.

The cohort was made up of approximately 670 healthy bone marrow donors. Cohort members were all nominally healthy when sampled, although unrecorded immune exposures were likely present. The donor tested CMV seronegative, placing the donor among the 350 or so seronegative members of the cohort. A peripheral blood sample was provided by each donor, and peripheral blood mononuclear cells were used for TCR beta sequencing. Genomic DNA extraction from the blood cell samples was performed with the Qiagen DNeasy Blood Extraction Kit. General conclusions and limits of the study: Cytomegalovirus status was reported to be diagnosed by the classifier with high specificity and sensitivity in both the original and validation cohorts. Because some donors lacked HLA typing at each locus, the association tests relied only on the typed subset. Roughly uniform sequencing depth across donors was assumed in presence/absence analyses, although this assumption may not hold. Because counts were too low, seventeen rarely observed V segments, including chromosome 9 orphons, were left out of the earlier analysis of several hundred of the donors. A cluster of highly shared sequence variants was judged likely to be a technical artifact of the sequencing pipeline. In a later analysis, most CMV-associated TCR beta chains were found to appear HLA-restricted, with HLA associations seemingly driven largely by CMV exposure. Assigning TCR associations to individual alleles was difficult when HLA alleles, especially DR and DQ, strongly co-occurred. The authors suggested that the approach could potentially be generalized to other disease states and immunological phenotypes. In a later genetic analysis, fewer N-insertions in productive TCRs were reported among donors in an Asian-associated ancestry cluster than the approximately 630-donor mean. A later analysis associated about 17,000 TCR beta sequences with specific HLA alleles at a false discovery rate of 0.05. Correlated functional status among segregating V segments might reflect linkage disequilibrium, but an unknown experimental factor could not be ruled out. The only immune exposure information available for the cohort was CMV serostatus. An association between a missense DCLRE1C variant and V-gene and J-gene trimming of TCR beta chains was found in a later genetic analysis and replicated in an independent cohort. A later analysis found that HLA-associated TCR beta chains were more clonally expanded and had lower generation probabilities than equally common non-associated chains. According to a later analysis, parvovirus B19, influenza, CMV and Epstein-Barr virus appeared linked to several top co-occurrence clusters. The study gave a list of about 160 TCR beta chains associated with cytomegalovirus. A further reported finding was that TCR beta sequences accurately predicted the HLA-A and HLA-B alleles for most subjects in the first cohort. Across donors, most TCR sequences were observed very rarely, whereas some public TCRs were present in many individuals. Some IMGT-functional V segments, including TRBV6-2 and TRBV6-3, could not be distinguished by the 87-base-pair reads and were therefore excluded. In a later analysis, the rate of TCR association differed among HLA loci, with DRB1 alleles having the most associated TCRs and HLA-C alleles having the fewest. In an earlier analysis of over 550 of the donors, most TCR beta V segments were observed in productive rearrangements about 87% or about 30% of the time, broadly matching IMGT annotations. Three of the identified cytomegalovirus-associated TCR beta chains were confirmed in vitro to be specific for cytomegalovirus antigens. This cohort had only TCR beta chains sequenced, and the lack of alpha or paired-chain data limited which features could be detected.

The library came from the immunoSEQ multiplex PCR assay. For the multiplex PCR, a mixture combining 60 forward primers for TCR Vbeta segments and 13 reverse primers for TCR Jbeta segments was used. Amplification of the CDR3 region of rearranged TCR beta genes was performed with a multiplex PCR assay on genomic DNA. The Illumina HiSeq System was used to sequence the amplified TCR beta libraries as 87-base-pair reads. As for the original processing: A later analysis counted tens of millions of unique TCR beta chains across the 690 or so repertoires, and some 11 million of these chains were shared by at least two donors. To remove PCR and sequencing errors, raw reads were error-corrected and collapsed into unique sequences using a nearest-neighbor algorithm that merged closely related sequences. Alignment of CDR3 sequences to IMGT reference sequences was used to assign V, D and J gene segments. For a sequence to be retained, at least a six-nucleotide match to both a V gene segment and a J gene segment was required. A rearrangement was called productive if the CDR3 had no stop codons and remained in frame with V and J, and every other rearrangement was called non-productive. Following IMGT convention, CDR3 was defined as the stretch from the second conserved V-encoded cysteine up to the conserved J-encoded phenylalanine. In an earlier analysis of roughly 610 of the donors, sequences lacking an unambiguous match to a single V gene segment were excluded. In an earlier analysis of several hundred of the donors, V segments were called functional above 56.7% productive rearrangements and were called segregating when the between-donor standard deviation exceeded 5%. A statistical classification framework was developed to diagnose cytomegalovirus status using the catalog of TCR beta chain sequences. In a later analysis, V and J genes were assigned by comparing TCR nucleotide sequences against IMGT/GENE-DB human TR gene sequences. The TCRdist pipeline was used in a later analysis to assign CDR3 sequences and most-parsimonious VDJ recombination scenarios. A later analysis defined each TCR beta chain by its CDR3 amino acid sequence plus V-gene family, and excluded reads lacking a unique V-gene family. As a way to deal with suspected cross-contamination and a sequencing artifact, a later analysis dropped under 600 nucleotide sequences that were highly shared and had low generation probability. For each public chain, a later analysis derived a clonal expansion index from normalized ranks of inferred template counts within each repertoire. In a later analysis, generation probabilities were computed using a VDJ recombination model fitted to out-of-frame rearrangements, and the results were checked against IGoR. In a later analysis, hypergeometric tests were used to score TCR-TCR, TCR-HLA and TCR-CMV co-occurrence, with a repertoire-size bias correction applied to TCR pairs. False discovery rates were estimated in a later analysis by permuting HLA or CMV assignments 20 times. In a later analysis, co-occurring TCRs were grouped with DBSCAN, and TCRdist sequence similarity was added when clustering was performed within HLA-allele-positive subsets. Repertoires with fewer than 30,000 or more than 120,000 public chains, plus five repertoires with anomalous nucleotide sharing, were excluded from co-occurrence clustering. TCRdb took this table from immuneACCESS and kept in-frame rearrangements with V and J called. Such tables lack part of the clones; where checked against another copy, unresolved V genes explain under half of the gap, and the rest is unexplained. That table furnishes V, J and clone size, whereas the DNA furnished D and trimming. The sample table on file contains approximately 140,000 clones. The ten biggest clones cover roughly 1.6% of the sample.

On this clone itself: What this receptor recognizes is not known.

Taken from the germline V gene (reference sequence), the CDR1 and CDR2 loops are LNHNV and YYDKDF. The CDR3 holds 15 amino acids from the cysteine to the phenylalanine. The entry retains the CDR3 DNA only, 45 bases that are in frame from base 1. The trim is 4 bases for V and 1 base for J, with a gap of 11 bases between the germline ends. The source is a woman between 40 and 55 years old in good health and CMV-seronegative. Material for sequencing was PBMCs. In this chain, TRBV15 is recombined with TRBJ1-5; the best D guess is TRBD1, with 6 bases matching. The CDR3 protein is CATSINTGSNQPQHF. The DNA sequence follows: TGTGCCACCAGCATTAATACAGGGAGCAATCAGCCCCAGCATTTT.